This T cell receptor (beta chain) was sequenced in a study of shared clonotypes between healthy human individuals. CD4+ cells were split into CD45RA+ naive and CD45RA-negative memory subsets. The table came from immunoSEQ multiplex PCR; TCRdb's copy has only in-frame clones and leaves some out. The table shows fewer than 2.5 million clones, with roughly 93% occurring only once. J gave up 7 bases and V 0 bases, and 5 bases lay outside the gene matches. Germline V gene lookup returns CDR1 SGHDT and CDR2 YYEEEE. This CDR3 is 15 amino acids long. This TCR was recovered from a man in his late teens or twenties in good health. Some clones in this sample may be carry-over from other donors' samples. The chain employs TRBV5-6 and TRBJ1-5; 9 nucleotides agree with TRBD1. The sequencing sample was made of naive CD4+ T cells from PBMCs. Subset: CD45RA+ positively selected. The CDR3 bases are TGTGCCAGCAGCTTGGGGGACAGGGAAACGCAGCCCCAGCATTTT. It encodes CASSLGDRETQPQHF.